This TCR beta chain was identified in a study of OX40 agonist ivuxolimab in advanced cancers. Study-level points and caveats: Antigen targets of the expanded peripheral T cells went undetermined. Compared with CD4+, CD8+ T cells on average had more expanded clones.

A word on this clone: Its target is not known.

Germline V gene data show CDR1 as MNHEY and CDR2 as SVGAGI. This CDR3 comprises 14 residues. V was pared by 6 bases and J by 2 bases, with 4 bases of the junction left unmatched. Method: immunoSEQ multiplex PCR; TCRdb's copy keeps in-frame clones and lacks some. The profile shows about 21,000 clones, more than 65% of them singletons. The specimen was CD4+ or CD8+ T cells sorted from blood, collected in a trial of the OX40 agonist ivuxolimab. The V call is TRBV6-5, the J call TRBJ1-5; TRBD1 matches at 7 bases. The receptor was isolated from an adult with an advanced solid tumor such as melanoma, head and neck, liver or kidney cancer. CDR3 region: CASSPGGGNQPQHF. CDR3 DNA sequence: TGTGCCAGCAGCCCAGGGGGGGGCAATCAGCCCCAGCATTTT.